What follows is one T cell receptor (beta chain) and its context. This specimen belongs to a study of radiation and T cells in renal cell carcinoma. Background on the study: Nephrectomy followed 15 Gy stereotactic body radiation by 4 weeks.

As to time point: baseline pretreatment blood. Noted treatment: 15 Gy SBRT to primary tumor, nephrectomy 4 weeks later. Radiation-treated patients gave blood at baseline, week 2 and week 4. Here immunoSEQ multiplex PCR was the method, and the copy in TCRdb shows in-frame clones only, minus some. The top ten hold around 4.1% of the sample, which has 150,000 or so clones, roughly nine tenths seen once. CDR1 and CDR2 (germline): SGHDN, FVKESK. V was clipped by 2 bases and J by 5 bases, with 12 bases between them. The CDR3 sequence is 14 residues long. This clonotype was sampled from a woman between 65 and 79 years old with renal cell carcinoma. The specimen comprised blood, sampled from a patient whose treatment included radiotherapy and nephrectomy. This chain connects TRBV14 to TRBJ2-5; D tentatively fits TRBD1 or TRBD2 (6 bases each). DNA of the CDR3: TGTGCCAGCAGCCAAATCGGGGGCGGCGAGACCCAGTACTTC. Translated, it gives CASSQIGGGETQYF. Drawing the rest from reference TRBV14 and TRBJ2-5, the complete variable domain is EAGVTQFPSHSVIEKGQTVTLRCDPISGHDNLYWYRRVMGKEIKFLLHFVKESKQDESGMPNNRFLAERTGGTYSTLKVQPAELEDSGVYFCASSQIGGGETQYFGPGTRLLVL.